These 22 T cell receptor beta chains were all obtained from the same sample, sequenced in a study of blood T cell repertoires in COVID-19. Measured with immunoSEQ multiplex PCR; TCRdb has only the in-frame clones, and not every one. The data show 280,000 or so clones, about 83% seen once. Material: peripheral blood. These receptors came from a woman aged 50 to 60 who had recovered from COVID-19.

The rearrangement links TRBV27 to TRBJ2-1, with 8 bases fitting TRBD2. This CDR3 has 16 residues. In germline, CDR1 is MNHEY, CDR2 SMNVEV (reference sequence). The trim removed 3 bases at V and 4 bases at J, leaving 8 bases unmatched. This CDR3 is CASSFSSGSKYNEQFF. Here the CDR3 DNA reads TGTGCCAGCAGTTTCTCCAGCGGGAGTAAATACAATGAGCAGTTCTTC.

V and J are TRBV10-3 and TRBJ2-1, with 8 bases matching TRBD2. CDR3 length: 15 residues. The V and J ends lost 4 bases and 14 bases, in that order; junction bases with no gene match: 16. In germline, CDR1 is ENHRY, CDR2 SYGVKD. This CDR3 reads CAISAQRGSGTREFF. CDR3 sequence (DNA): TGTGCCATCAGTGCCCAGAGGGGTAGCGGGACGAGAGAGTTCTTC.

V usage is TRBV28 and J usage is TRBJ1-1, with TRBD1 matching 11 bases. Germline trimming cut 10 bases from V and 0 bases from J; bases unmatched to any gene: 13. The V gene's germline CDR1 is MDHEN and CDR2 SYDVKM. This CDR3 spans 17 amino acids. The CDR3 region has the DNA TGTGCCATTCAATCCGGGACAGGGGGTTTTATGAACACTGAAGCTTTCTTT. It yields the protein CAIQSGTGGFMNTEAFF.

This chain links TRBV4-2 with TRBJ1-1, with 10 bases aligning to TRBD1. The CDR3 runs 17 residues. Germline CDR1 and CDR2: LGHNA and YNFKEQ. V lost 4 bases to trimming and J lost 5 bases; unmatched junction nucleotides: 13. The CDR3 bases are TGTGCCAGCAGCCCTCGGACTTGGACAGGGGGAAGAACTGAAGCTTTCTTT. This sequence encodes CASSPRTWTGGRTEAFF.

The rearrangement uses TRBV7-9 and TRBJ1-5; D may be TRBD1 (5 bases). V was clipped by 3 bases and J by 2 bases, with 11 bases between them. Germline V gene sequence: CDR1 SEHNR, CDR2 FQNEAQ (reference sequence). This CDR3 spans 15 amino acids. CDR3 nucleotide sequence: TGTGCCAGCAGCTTCGCAGGGCGTGGCAATCAGCCCCAGCATTTT. Its translation: CASSFAGRGNQPQHF.

In its sample, this clone was seen a few times. This chain joins TRBV6-1 and TRBJ2-1; D not certain. Trimming shortened V by 1 base and J by 0 bases, and 4 bases separated the two germline ends. The CDR3 consists of 14 residues. CDR1 is MNHNS and CDR2 is SASEGT in the germline V gene. The DNA for the CDR3 is TGTGCCAGCAGTGAAGTCTTCTCCTACAATGAGCAGTTCTTC. Amino acids: CASSEVFSYNEQFF.

The rearrangement joins TRBV11-2 to TRBJ2-1, with TRBD1 matching over 10 bases. Germline V gives CDR1 SGHAT, CDR2 FQNNGV. Trimming took 2 bases from V and 9 from J; bases not matched to a gene: 7. The CDR3 is 15 residues long. The CDR3 nucleotides are TGTGCCAGCAGCTTACGACAGGGGGCTTGGGGTGAGCAGTTCTTC. Translation gives CASSLRQGAWGEQFF.

The chain is built from TRBV4-3 and TRBJ2-1; 8 bases are shared with TRBD2. V gave up 3 bases and J gave up 5 bases; unmatched junction bases: 12. This CDR3 is built from 17 residues. In germline, CDR1 is LGHNA, CDR2 YSLEER. CDR3 amino acids: CASSHKLALAGDNEQFF. The CDR3 DNA is TGCGCCAGCAGCCACAAACTGGCGCTAGCGGGCGACAATGAGCAGTTCTTC.

The genes are TRBV6-5 and TRBJ1-6; TRBD1 agrees at 9 bases. CDR1 is MNHEY and CDR2 is SVGAGI in the germline V gene. CDR3 size: 14 residues. Trimming took 6 bases from V and 16 from J; bases not matched to a gene: 13. The CDR3 region has the DNA TGTGCCAGCAGAGAGGACAGGGGCAGCCAAGAGCTCCACTTT. This sequence encodes CASREDRGSQELHF.

This chain joins TRBV28 and TRBJ1-1; maybe TRBD1 (6 bases). The V and J ends lost 5 bases and 1 base respectively, with 11 bases between them. There are 14 residues in the CDR3. Germline CDR1 MDHEN, CDR2 SYDVKM. The CDR3 DNA is TGTGCCAGCAGTCCAGGGGATCGGAACACTGAAGCTTTCTTT. Residues: CASSPGDRNTEAFF.

This chain connects TRBV27 to TRBJ1-1; D may be TRBD1 (5 bases). Looked up from germline, CDR1 is MNHEY and CDR2 is SMNVEV (reference sequence). The CDR3 spans 15 residues. With 2 bases removed from V and 5 bases from J, the gap between germline ends came to 15 bases. The CDR3 loop is CASSLNAGRNTEAFF. For the CDR3, the DNA is TGTGCCAGCAGTTTAAATGCGGGGCGGAATACTGAAGCTTTCTTT.

The chain uses TRBV7-2 and TRBJ2-7, with D possibly TRBD1 on 5 matching bases. CDR1 and CDR2 (germline): SGHTA, FQGNSA. V lost 6 bases to trimming and J lost 2 bases, with 11 bases between them. This CDR3 region has 13 residues. CDR3 DNA sequence: TGTGCCAGCAGTTCCTCAGGGCCCTACGAGCAGTACTTC. Translated: CASSSSGPYEQYF.

The chain combines TRBV3-1 (or the pseudogene TRBV3-2) with TRBJ1-2, with D perhaps matching TRBD1 (6 bases). The germline V and J ends were trimmed by 2 bases and 5 bases, with 9 bases remaining between them. Germline CDR1 reads LGHDT; CDR2 reads YNNKEL (reference sequence). CDR3 size: 13 residues. CDR3: CASSQTGLYGYTF. The CDR3 DNA reads as TGTGCCAGCAGCCAAACAGGGTTGTATGGCTACACCTTC.

The chain has TRBV4-3 and TRBJ2-3; 13 bases are a match to TRBD2. The junction had 4 bases not matched to a gene; V was cut back by 3 bases and J by 4 bases. The CDR3 is 16 amino acids. Germline loops: CDR1 LGHNA, CDR2 YSLEER. The CDR3 loop reads CASSHQTSGRSDTQYF. The CDR3 coding sequence is TGCGCCAGCAGCCACCAGACTAGCGGGAGGTCAGATACGCAGTATTTT.

The chain carries TRBV6-6 and TRBJ1-1; D may be TRBD1 (6 bases). V shed 7 bases and J shed 7 bases, with 19 bases lying between them. Germline CDR1 is MNHNY and CDR2 is SVGAGI (reference sequence). The CDR3 extends over 14 amino acids. The CDR3 DNA sequence: TGTGCCAGCACCGTACAGGGCGTCGCCGTTGAAGCTTTCTTT. It encodes CASTVQGVAVEAFF.

This clone was observed a single time. The same CDR3 also results from other DNA sequences found in this sample. The V gene is TRBV28, the J gene TRBJ2-5, with unresolved D. Germline CDR1 reads MDHEN; CDR2 reads SYDVKM. Trimming removed 2 bases from V and 5 bases from J, with 6 bases in between. The CDR3 contains 12 residues. CDR3 sequence reads: CASSLQWETQYF. Written as DNA, the CDR3 is TGTGCCAGCAGTTTACAGTGGGAGACCCAGTACTTC.

This clone was counted once. The chain recombines TRBV5-4 with TRBJ2-3; 9 bases align to TRBD1. Germline CDR1 reads SGHNT; CDR2 reads YYREEE (reference sequence). The trim removed 4 bases at V and 1 base at J, leaving 4 bases unmatched. This CDR3 region has 15 residues. Here the CDR3 reads CASSVQGAGTDTQYF. The CDR3 DNA reads as TGTGCCAGCAGCGTACAGGGGGCGGGCACAGATACGCAGTATTTT.

This sequence joins TRBV19 and TRBJ2-7, with 12 nucleotides matching TRBD2. V was clipped by 5 bases and J by 2 bases; unmatched bases: 7. The germline V gene has CDR1 LNHDA and CDR2 SQIVND (reference sequence). This CDR3 has 16 residues. CDR3 amino acids: CASSVTSGGSTYEQYF. DNA for the CDR3: TGTGCCAGTAGTGTCACTAGCGGGGGGTCAACCTACGAGCAGTACTTC.

CDR3 sequence reads: CASSLAGLAGAEEQYF. For the CDR3, the DNA is TGTGCCAGCAGCTTAGCGGGACTAGCGGGAGCGGAGGAGCAGTACTTC. The chain combines TRBV7-2 with TRBJ2-7, with 14 bases fitting TRBD2. Germline CDR1 and CDR2: SGHTA and FQGNSA. With 0 bases clipped from V and 7 bases from J, the junction kept 5 bases outside the gene matches. The CDR3 extends over 16 amino acids.

The rearrangement uses TRBV28 and TRBJ2-1, with 8 bases that match TRBD2. V shed 5 bases and J 9 bases; nucleotides not matched to a gene: 9. The CDR3 length is 14 residues. The germline V gene encodes CDR1 MDHEN and CDR2 SYDVKM. The CDR3 nucleotides are TGTGCCAGCAGTCAAGGACTAGCTCCGCCTGAGCAGTTCTTC. Its translation: CASSQGLAPPEQFF.

V and J are TRBV7-8 and TRBJ1-2; TRBD1 aligns across 7 bases. Germline V gene sequence: CDR1 SGHVS, CDR2 FQNEAQ. Germline trimming cut 6 bases from V and 0 bases from J; bases unmatched to any gene: 7. CDR3 length: 15 amino acids. CDR3 sequence: CASRSRQGSNYGYTF. In DNA form, the CDR3 reads TGTGCCAGCAGGAGTCGACAGGGATCTAACTATGGCTACACCTTC.

The rearrangement links TRBV18 to TRBJ2-3, with a weak D call TRBD2 (7 bases). V lost 0 bases and J lost 6, with 19 bases in between. Germline CDR1 is KGHSH and CDR2 is LQKENI. This CDR3 region has 17 residues. The CDR3 protein is CASSPPTGGMELDTQYF. The CDR3 DNA follows: TGTGCCAGCTCACCACCTACGGGGGGCATGGAGTTGGATACGCAGTATTTT. The whole variable domain, remainder taken from reference TRBV18 and TRBJ2-3, is NAGVMQNPRHLVRRRGQEARLRCSPMKGHSHVYWYRQLPEEGLKFMVYLQKENIIDESGMPKERFSAEFPKEGPSILRIQQVVRGDSAAYFCASSPPTGGMELDTQYFGPGTRLTVL.